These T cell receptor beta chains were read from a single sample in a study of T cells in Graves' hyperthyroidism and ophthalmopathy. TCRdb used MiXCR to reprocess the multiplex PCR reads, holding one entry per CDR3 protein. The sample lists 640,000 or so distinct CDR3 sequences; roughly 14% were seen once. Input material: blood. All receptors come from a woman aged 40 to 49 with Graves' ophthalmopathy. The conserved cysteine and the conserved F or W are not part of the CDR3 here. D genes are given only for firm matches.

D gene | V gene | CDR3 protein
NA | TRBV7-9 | ASSPRVPGTEAF
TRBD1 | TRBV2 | ASDPVGQGSYEQY
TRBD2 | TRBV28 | ASSSRLAPSYEQY
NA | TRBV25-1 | ASSESGRSSETQY
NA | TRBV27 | ASSLRGYTYEQY
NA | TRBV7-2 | ASSFKAPSF
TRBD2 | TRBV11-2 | ASSSTRTSGIGEQY
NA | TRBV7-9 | ASSLGQTFDEQY
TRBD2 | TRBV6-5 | ASTETSGMAYEQY
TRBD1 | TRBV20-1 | SARGDRGNYGYT
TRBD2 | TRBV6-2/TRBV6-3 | ASSYSTLAEIGKGTQY
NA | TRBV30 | AWSELEGIHYEQY
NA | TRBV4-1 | ASSRPGTNYGYT
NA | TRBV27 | ASGYSRSFTGELF
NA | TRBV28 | ASSKYYEQY
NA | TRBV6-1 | ASRATVNTGELF
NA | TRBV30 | AWSRGYRDAEAF
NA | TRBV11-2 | ASSQASLSYEQY
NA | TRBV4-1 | ASSPVRLRTGELF